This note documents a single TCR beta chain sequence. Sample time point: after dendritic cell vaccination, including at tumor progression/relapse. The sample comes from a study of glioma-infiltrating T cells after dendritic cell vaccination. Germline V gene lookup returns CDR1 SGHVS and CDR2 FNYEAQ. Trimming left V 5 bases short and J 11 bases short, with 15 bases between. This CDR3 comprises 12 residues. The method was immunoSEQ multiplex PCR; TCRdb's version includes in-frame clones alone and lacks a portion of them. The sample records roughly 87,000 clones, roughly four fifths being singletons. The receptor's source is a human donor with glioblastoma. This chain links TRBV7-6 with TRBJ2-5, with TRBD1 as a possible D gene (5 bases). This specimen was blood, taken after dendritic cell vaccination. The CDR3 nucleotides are TGTGCCAGCAGCGGCAGGGCCCCATGGCAGTACTTC. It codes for CASSGRAPWQYF.